Below, 7 T cell receptor beta chains from the same sample are listed, as sequenced in a study of neoadjuvant nivolumab and ipilimumab in lung cancer. Assay: immunoSEQ multiplex PCR; the TCRdb copy retains only in-frame clones and omits some. The table records roughly 19,000 clones, 76% of them present only once. This sample comprised tumor tissue, obtained after neoadjuvant nivolumab, alone or with ipilimumab, at or shortly before surgery. Every receptor here comes from an adult with non-small cell lung cancer.

This clone was seen more than once but under ten times. This chain uses TRBV19 with TRBJ2-1, with 11 nucleotides matching TRBD1. Germline assignment: CDR1 LNHDA and CDR2 SQIVND (reference sequence). This CDR3 spans 18 amino acids. After removal of 5 bases from V and 3 bases from J, the junction contained 12 bases not matched to a gene. DNA of the CDR3: TGTGCCAGTAGTGGGACAGGGGGACTCTTAGGAGGCTACAATGAGCAGTTCTTC. Encoded protein: CASSGTGGLLGGYNEQFF.

V usage is TRBV6-1 and J usage is TRBJ2-7; D perhaps matches TRBD2 (6 bases). The CDR3 contains 17 residues. Trimming took off 3 bases at V and 0 bases at J, with 18 bases between the two ends. CDR1 is MNHNS, CDR2 SASEGT, per germline. CDR3 sequence (DNA): TGTGCCAGCAGTGATGGCCCAGCGGGCGTTAACTCCTACGAGCAGTACTTC. Residues: CASSDGPAGVNSYEQYF.

In DNA, the CDR3 is TGCGCCAGGTCACAACACTACGAGCAGTACTTC. Translation: CARSQHYEQYF. J is TRBJ2-7 and V is TRBV5-1; no clear D. V lost 8 bases, J lost 3 bases, and 9 bases lay in between. In germline, CDR1 is SGHRS, CDR2 YFSETQ. The CDR3 covers 11 residues.

The chain combines TRBV5-4 with TRBJ2-7; no definite D call. The CDR3 loop spans 13 amino acids. The V gene lost 0 bases and the J gene lost 7 bases, with 11 bases spanning the gap. Looked up from germline, CDR1 is SGHNT and CDR2 is YYREEE (reference sequence). In DNA, the CDR3 is TGTGCCAGCAGCTTGGGACTGGCTAGTGAGCAGTACTTC. This translates into CASSLGLASEQYF.

This clone was counted between two and nine times. The genes are TRBV29-1 and TRBJ2-7, with D maybe TRBD2 (6 bases). This CDR3 has 13 amino acids. CDR1 and CDR2 from the germline V gene are SQVTM and ANQGSEA. Trimming took off 4 bases at V and 4 bases at J, with 14 bases between the two ends. Written as DNA, the CDR3 is TGCAGCGTTGCCGGGAGCGGTCCATACGAGCAGTACTTC. This codes for CSVAGSGPYEQYF.

CDR3: CASSEVGSWTPYEQYF. In nucleotides, the CDR3 is TGTGCCAGCAGTGAAGTAGGGAGTTGGACCCCCTACGAGCAGTACTTC. The chain carries TRBV6-1 and TRBJ2-7; D may be TRBD2 (5 bases). Trimming removed 1 base from V and 2 bases from J, with 15 bases in between. The germline V gene has CDR1 MNHNS and CDR2 SASEGT. This CDR3 is built from 16 residues.

The J gene is TRBJ1-5, the V gene TRBV5-1; D is uncertain. Germline CDR1 reads SGHRS; CDR2 reads YFSETQ. The CDR3 runs to 13 residues. The V end lost 4 bases, the J end lost 3 bases, and 8 bases lay between the germline ends. The CDR3 is CASSPQINQPQHF. CDR3 nucleotides: TGCGCCAGCAGCCCCCAGATCAATCAGCCCCAGCATTTT.